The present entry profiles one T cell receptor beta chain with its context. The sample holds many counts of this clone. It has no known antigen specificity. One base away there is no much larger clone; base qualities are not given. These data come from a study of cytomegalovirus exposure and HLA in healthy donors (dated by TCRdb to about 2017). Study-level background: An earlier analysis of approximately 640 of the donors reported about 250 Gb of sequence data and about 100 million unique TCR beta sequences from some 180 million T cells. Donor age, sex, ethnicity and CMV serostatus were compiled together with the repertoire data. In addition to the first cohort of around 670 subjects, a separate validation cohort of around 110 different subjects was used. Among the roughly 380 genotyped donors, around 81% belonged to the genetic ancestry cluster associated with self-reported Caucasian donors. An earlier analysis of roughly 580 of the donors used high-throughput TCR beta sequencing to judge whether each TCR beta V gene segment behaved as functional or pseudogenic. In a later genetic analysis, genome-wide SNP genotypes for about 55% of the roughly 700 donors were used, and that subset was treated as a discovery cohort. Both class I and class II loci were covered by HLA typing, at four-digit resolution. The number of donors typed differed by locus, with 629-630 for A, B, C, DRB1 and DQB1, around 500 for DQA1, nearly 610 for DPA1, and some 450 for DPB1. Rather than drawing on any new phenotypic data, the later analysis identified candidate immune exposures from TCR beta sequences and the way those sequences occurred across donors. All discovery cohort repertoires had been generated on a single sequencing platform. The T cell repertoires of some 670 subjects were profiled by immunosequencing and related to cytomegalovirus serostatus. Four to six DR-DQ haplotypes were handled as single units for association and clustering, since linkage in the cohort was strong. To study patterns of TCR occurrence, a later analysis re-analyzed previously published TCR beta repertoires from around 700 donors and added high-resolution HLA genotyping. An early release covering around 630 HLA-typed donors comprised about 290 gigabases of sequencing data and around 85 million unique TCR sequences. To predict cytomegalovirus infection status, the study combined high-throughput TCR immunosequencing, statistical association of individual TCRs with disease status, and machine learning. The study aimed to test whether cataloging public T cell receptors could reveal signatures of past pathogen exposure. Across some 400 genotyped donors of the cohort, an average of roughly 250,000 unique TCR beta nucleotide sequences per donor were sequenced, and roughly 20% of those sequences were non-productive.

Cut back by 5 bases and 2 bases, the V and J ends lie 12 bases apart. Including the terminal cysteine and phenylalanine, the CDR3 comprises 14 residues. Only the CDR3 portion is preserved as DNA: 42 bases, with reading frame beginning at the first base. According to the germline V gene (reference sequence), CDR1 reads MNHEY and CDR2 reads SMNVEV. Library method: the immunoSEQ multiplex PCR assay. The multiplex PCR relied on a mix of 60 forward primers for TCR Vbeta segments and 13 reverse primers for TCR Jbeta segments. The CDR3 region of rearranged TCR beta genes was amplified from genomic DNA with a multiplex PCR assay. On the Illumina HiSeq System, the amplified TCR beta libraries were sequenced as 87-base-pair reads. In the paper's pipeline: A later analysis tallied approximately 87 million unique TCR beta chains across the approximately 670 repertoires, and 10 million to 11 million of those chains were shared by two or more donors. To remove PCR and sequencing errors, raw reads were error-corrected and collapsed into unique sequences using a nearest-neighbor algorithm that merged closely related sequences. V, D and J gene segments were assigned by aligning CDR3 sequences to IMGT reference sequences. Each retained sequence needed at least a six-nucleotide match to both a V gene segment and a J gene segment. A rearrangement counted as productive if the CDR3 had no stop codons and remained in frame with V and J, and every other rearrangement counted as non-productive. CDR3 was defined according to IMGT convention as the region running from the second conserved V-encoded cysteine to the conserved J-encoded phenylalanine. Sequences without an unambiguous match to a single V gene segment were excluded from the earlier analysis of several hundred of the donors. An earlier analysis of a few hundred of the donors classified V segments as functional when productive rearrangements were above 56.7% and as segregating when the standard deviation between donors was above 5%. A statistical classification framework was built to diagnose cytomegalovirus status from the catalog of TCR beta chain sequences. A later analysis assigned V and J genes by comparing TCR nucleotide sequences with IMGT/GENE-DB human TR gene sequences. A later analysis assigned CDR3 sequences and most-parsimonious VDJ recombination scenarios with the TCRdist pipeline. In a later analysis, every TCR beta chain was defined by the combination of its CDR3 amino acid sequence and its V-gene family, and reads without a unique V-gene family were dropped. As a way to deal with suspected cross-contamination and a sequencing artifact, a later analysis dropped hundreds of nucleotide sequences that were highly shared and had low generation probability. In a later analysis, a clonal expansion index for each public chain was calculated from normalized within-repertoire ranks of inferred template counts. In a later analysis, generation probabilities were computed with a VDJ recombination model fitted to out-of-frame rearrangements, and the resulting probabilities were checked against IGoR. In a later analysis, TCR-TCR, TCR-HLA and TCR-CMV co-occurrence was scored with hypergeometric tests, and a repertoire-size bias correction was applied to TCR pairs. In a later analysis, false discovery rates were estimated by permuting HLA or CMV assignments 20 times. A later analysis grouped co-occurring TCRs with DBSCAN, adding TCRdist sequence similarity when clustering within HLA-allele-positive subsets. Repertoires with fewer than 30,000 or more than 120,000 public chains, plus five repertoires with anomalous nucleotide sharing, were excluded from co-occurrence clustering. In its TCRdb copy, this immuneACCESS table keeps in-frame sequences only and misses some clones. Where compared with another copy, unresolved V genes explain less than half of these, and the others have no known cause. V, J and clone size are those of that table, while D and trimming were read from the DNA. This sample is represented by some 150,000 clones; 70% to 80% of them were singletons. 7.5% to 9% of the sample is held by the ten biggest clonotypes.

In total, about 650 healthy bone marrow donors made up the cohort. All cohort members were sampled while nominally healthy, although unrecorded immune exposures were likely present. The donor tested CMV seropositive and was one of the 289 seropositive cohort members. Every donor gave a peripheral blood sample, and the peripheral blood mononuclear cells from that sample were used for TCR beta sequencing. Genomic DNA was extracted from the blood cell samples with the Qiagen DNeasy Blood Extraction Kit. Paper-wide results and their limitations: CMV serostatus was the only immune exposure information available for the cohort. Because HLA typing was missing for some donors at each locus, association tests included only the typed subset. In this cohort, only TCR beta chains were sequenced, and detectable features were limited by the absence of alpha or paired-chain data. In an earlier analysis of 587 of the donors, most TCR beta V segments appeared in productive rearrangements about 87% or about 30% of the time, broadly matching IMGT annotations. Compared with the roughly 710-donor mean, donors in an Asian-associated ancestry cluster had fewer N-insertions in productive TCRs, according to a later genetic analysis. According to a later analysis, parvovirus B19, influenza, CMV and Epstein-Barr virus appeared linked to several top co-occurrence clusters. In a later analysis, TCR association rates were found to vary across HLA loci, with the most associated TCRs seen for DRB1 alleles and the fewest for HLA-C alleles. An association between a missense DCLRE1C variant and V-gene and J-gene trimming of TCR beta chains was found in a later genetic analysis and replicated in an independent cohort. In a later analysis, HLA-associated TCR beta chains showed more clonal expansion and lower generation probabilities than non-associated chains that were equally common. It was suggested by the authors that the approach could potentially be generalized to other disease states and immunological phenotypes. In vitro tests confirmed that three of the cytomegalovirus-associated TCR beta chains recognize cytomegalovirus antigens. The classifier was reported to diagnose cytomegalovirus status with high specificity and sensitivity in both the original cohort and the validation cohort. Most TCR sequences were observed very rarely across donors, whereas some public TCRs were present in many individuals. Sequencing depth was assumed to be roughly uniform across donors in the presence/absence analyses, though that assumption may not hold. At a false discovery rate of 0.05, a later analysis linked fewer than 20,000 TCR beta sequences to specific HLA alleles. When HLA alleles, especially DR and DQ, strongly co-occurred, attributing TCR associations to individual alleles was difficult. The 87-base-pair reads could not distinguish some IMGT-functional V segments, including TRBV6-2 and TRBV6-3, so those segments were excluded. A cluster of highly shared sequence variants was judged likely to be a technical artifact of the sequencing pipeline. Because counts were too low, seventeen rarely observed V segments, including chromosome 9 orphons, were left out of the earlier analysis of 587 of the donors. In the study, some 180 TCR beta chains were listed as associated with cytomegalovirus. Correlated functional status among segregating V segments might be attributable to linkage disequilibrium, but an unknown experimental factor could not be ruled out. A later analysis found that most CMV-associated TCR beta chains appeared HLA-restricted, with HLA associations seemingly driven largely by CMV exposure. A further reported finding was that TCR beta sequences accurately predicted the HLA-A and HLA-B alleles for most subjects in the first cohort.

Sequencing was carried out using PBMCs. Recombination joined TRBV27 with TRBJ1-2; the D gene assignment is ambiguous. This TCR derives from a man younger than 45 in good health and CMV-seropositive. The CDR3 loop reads CASSRGLPNYGYTF. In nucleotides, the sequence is TGTGCCAGCAGTCGCGGCCTCCCAAACTATGGCTACACCTTC.